Reported below is one T cell receptor beta chain. Antigen specificity is unknown. An end of the junction does not agree with germline; a read error may underlie this. TCRdb keeps only in-frame clones here, not all; method: immunoSEQ multiplex PCR. The table has some 1.5 million clones, about 98% seen once. Division of CD4+ cells produced a CD45RA+ naive subset and a CD45RA-negative memory subset. In germline, CDR1 is KGHSH, CDR2 LQKENI. The CDR3 is 13 amino acids. The sample comes from a study of shared clonotypes between healthy human individuals. About the study: Three plates each covered CD4 naive and memory; CD8 naive two, CD8 memory one. Study results and caveats: Exclusively blood specimens were collected; tissue repertoires likely differ.

J is TRBJ2-7 and V is TRBV18; 14 bases match TRBD2. The receptor was isolated from a man in his thirties or forties in good health. Sequencing input: naive CD4+ T cells sorted from blood. Subset given: CD45RA+ positively selected. CDR3 coding DNA: TGTGCCAGCTCACCAGGGACTAGCGGGAGAATAGACTTC. This translates into CASSPGTSGRIDF. Full variable domain (missing parts from reference TRBV18 and TRBJ2-7): NAGVMQNPRHLVRRRGQEARLRCSPMKGHSHVYWYRQLPEEGLKFMVYLQKENIIDESGMPKERFSAEFPKEGPSILRIQQVVRGDSAAYFCASSPGTSGRIDFGPGTRLTVT.